The subject of this entry is one T cell receptor beta chain. No antigen is known for it. These data originate in a study of OX40 agonist ivuxolimab in advanced cancers. Background on the study: A history of anti-PD-1, anti-PD-L1 or anti-CTLA-4 therapy was acceptable, and approximately 39% had some. Study results and limitations: Averaged across samples, CD8+ T cells carried more expanded clones than CD4+ did.

The germline V gene has CDR1 LGHNA and CDR2 YNFKEQ. V lost 3 bases, J lost 4 bases, and 11 bases stayed unmatched. The CDR3 runs to 16 residues. Assay: immunoSEQ multiplex PCR; the TCRdb copy retains only in-frame clones and omits some. The sample consists of approximately 62,000 clones, around 92% of them appearing once. This receptor was identified in an adult with an advanced solid tumor such as melanoma, head and neck, liver or kidney cancer. The sample consisted of CD4+ or CD8+ T cells sorted from blood, taken in a trial of the OX40 agonist ivuxolimab. The chain has TRBV4-2 and TRBJ1-2; 7 nucleotides align to TRBD1. DNA of the CDR3: TGTGCCAGCAGCCAGCGAACAGGGGCTGACTCCTATGGCTACACCTTC. It yields the protein CASSQRTGADSYGYTF.